This T cell receptor (beta chain) was profiled in a study of blood T cells in healthy people across ages. Germline loops: CDR1 DFQATT, CDR2 SNEGSKA (reference sequence). With 5 bases removed from V and 2 bases from J, the gap between germline ends came to 9 bases. The CDR3 spans 12 residues. Through a sample-barcoded 5' primer and a J-beta primer mix, a second PCR was run for about 6 to 12 cycles. Each CDR3 protein gets one entry after TCRdb re-called the 5' RACE reads with MiXCR. Here the sample spans roughly 1,800,000 distinct CDR3 sequences, just under 50% being singletons. The chain recombines TRBV20-1 with TRBJ1-1; D possibly corresponds to TRBD1 (5 bases). Sequencing was carried out using blood. The sequence was collected from a woman in her 40s in good health. The DNA of the CDR3 is TGCAGTGCTTGGGGCCTCAACACTGAAGCTTTCTTT. Its protein is CSAWGLNTEAFF.